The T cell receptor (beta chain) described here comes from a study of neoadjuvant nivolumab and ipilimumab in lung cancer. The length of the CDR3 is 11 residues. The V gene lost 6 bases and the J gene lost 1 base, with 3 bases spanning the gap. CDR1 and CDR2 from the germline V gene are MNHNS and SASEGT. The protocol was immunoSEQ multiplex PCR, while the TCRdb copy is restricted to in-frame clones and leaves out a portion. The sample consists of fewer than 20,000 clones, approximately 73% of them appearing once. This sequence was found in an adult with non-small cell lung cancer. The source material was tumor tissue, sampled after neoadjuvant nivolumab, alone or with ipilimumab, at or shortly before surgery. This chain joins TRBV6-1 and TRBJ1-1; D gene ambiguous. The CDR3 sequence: CASRGNTEAFF. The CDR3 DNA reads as TGTGCCAGCAGAGGGAACACTGAAGCTTTCTTT.